This TCR beta chain appears in the sequencing data of a study of beta chain features in type 1 diabetes. V lost 1 base and J lost 9; bases outside the gene matches: 7. Germline V gene data show CDR1 as SGHRS and CDR2 as YFSETQ. This CDR3 has 14 residues. This clone was recorded at least ten times. Every bit of the isolated RNA underwent reverse transcription, so sequencing read expressed TCRB transcripts. Using immunoSEQ multiplex PCR, the repertoire was profiled, and TCRdb retains in-frame clones only, with some absent. The sample has some 150,000 clones; 11% are singletons. V gene TRBV5-1 combines with J gene TRBJ2-1; 7 bases are a match to TRBD2. The source material was central memory CD4+ T cells from blood. This TCR was sampled from a man aged 18 to 30 in good health. CDR3 sequence (DNA): TGCGCCAGCAGCTTGCGGGGGGAATTTAGTGAGCAGTTCTTC. Translation gives CASSLRGEFSEQFF. The whole variable domain, filled in from reference TRBV5-1 and TRBJ2-1, reads KAGVTQTPRYLIKTRGQQVTLSCSPISGHRSVSWYQQTPGQGLQFLFEYFSETQRNKGNFPGRFSGRQFSNSRSEMNVSTLELGDSALYLCASSLRGEFSEQFFGPGTRLTVL.